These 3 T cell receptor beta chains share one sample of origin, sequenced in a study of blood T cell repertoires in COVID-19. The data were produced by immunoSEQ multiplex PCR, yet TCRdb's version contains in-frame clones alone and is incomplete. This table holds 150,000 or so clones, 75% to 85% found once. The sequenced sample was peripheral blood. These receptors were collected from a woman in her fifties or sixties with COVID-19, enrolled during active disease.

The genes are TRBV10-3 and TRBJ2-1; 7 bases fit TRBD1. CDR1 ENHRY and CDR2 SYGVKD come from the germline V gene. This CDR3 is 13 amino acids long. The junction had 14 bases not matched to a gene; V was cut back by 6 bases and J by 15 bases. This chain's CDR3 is CAIRPRQGMGPFF. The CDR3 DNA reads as TGTGCCATCAGACCCCGACAGGGTATGGGGCCGTTCTTC.

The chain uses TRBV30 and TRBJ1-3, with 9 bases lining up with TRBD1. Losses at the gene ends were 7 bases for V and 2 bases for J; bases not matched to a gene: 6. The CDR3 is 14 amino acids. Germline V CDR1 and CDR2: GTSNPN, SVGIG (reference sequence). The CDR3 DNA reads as TGTGCCTACGGCCGGGACAGGGCTGGAAACACCATATATTTT. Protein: CAYGRDRAGNTIYF.

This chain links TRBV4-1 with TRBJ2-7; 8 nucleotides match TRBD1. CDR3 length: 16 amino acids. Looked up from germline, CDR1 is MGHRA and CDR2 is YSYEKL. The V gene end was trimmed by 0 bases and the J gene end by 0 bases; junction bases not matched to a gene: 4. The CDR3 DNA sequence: TGCGCCAGCAGCCAAGAGACAGGGGCTAGCTCCTACGAGCAGTACGTC. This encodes CASSQETGASSYEQYV.